A selection of T cell receptor beta chains follows, all from one sample in a study of shared T cell receptors in the human thymus. Clones were read by immunoSEQ multiplex PCR, and TCRdb kept only the in-frame ones, dropping some. In the table there are 500,000 to 550,000 clones, around three quarters of which are singletons. The sample was also linked to a second study, of human thymus T cells.

Sequenced input: thymocytes. The receptor source for this set is a boy in the first two years of life with a congenital heart defect. Each CDR3 is given with its conserved first and last residue. D genes are given only for firm matches. Expanded clones get a size class; other rows say once, few or many, or leave the size out.

size,J,V,D,CDR3,DNA
NA,TRBJ2-2,TRBV5-1,NA,CASSANPRQRINTGELFF,TGCGCCAGCAGCGCCAATCCGAGACAGCGAATAAACACCGGGGAGCTGTTTTTT
NA,TRBJ2-1,TRBV27,NA,CASSLEVGGYNEQFF,TGTGCCAGCAGTTTGGAAGTGGGCGGGTACAATGAGCAGTTCTTC
NA,TRBJ1-1,TRBV7-2,NA,CASSLGRLIMNTEAFF,TGTGCCAGCAGCTTAGGCCGACTGATTATGAACACTGAAGCTTTCTTT
NA,TRBJ1-4,TRBV4-3,NA,CASSQDRGRATNEKLFF,TGCGCCAGCAGCCAAGATAGGGGCAGGGCAACTAATGAAAAACTGTTTTTT
few,TRBJ2-7,TRBV19,TRBD1,CASSSRQGRSYEQYF,TGTGCCAGTAGTTCTAGACAGGGACGATCCTACGAGCAGTACTTC
NA,TRBJ2-7,TRBV2,TRBD1,CASSKQGPRAYYEQYF,TGTGCCAGCAGTAAACAGGGGCCCAGGGCATATTACGAGCAGTACTTC
NA,TRBJ1-1,TRBV19,NA,CAAGGGEAFF,TGTGCCGCCGGGGGGGGAGAAGCTTTCTTT
once,TRBJ2-2,TRBV5-1,TRBD1,CASSLATGLSSNTGELFF,TGCGCCAGCAGCTTGGCGACAGGGCTCAGCTCGAACACCGGGGAGCTGTTTTTT
few,TRBJ1-2,TRBV25-1,TRBD1,CASEDRGRGGYTF,TGTGCCAGCGAGGACAGGGGGCGCGGAGGCTACACCTTC
few,TRBJ1-3,TRBV5-1,TRBD1,CASSLGPRTGGGNTIYF,TGCGCCAGCAGCTTGGGTCCCAGGACAGGGGGTGGAAACACCATATATTTT
NA,TRBJ2-2,TRBV28,TRBD2,CASTPLAGGGELFF,TGTGCCAGCACCCCGCTAGCGGGAGGCGGGGAGCTGTTTTTT
NA,TRBJ2-4,TRBV28,TRBD1,CASSTPTGAKAKNIQYF,TGTGCCAGCAGTACCCCGACAGGGGCGAAAGCCAAAAACATTCAGTACTTC
NA,TRBJ2-5,TRBV4-2,TRBD2,CASSQGLAGLGETQYF,TGTGCCAGCAGCCAAGGACTAGCGGGATTGGGGGAGACCCAGTACTTC
NA,TRBJ2-7,TRBV12-5,TRBD2,CASGLVASGRNEQYF,TGTGCTAGTGGTTTGGTCGCTAGCGGGAGAAACGAGCAGTACTTC
few,TRBJ1-1,TRBV25-1,NA,CASRAGQPTMESEAFF,TGTGCCAGCAGGGCTGGACAGCCCACTATGGAGTCTGAAGCTTTCTTT
once,TRBJ2-3,TRBV28,NA,CASSLPDWGPWDTQYF,TGTGCCAGCAGTTTACCCGATTGGGGCCCTTGGGATACGCAGTATTTT
few,TRBJ2-7,TRBV7-9,TRBD1,CASSDPVLWDSLPEQYF,TGTGCCAGCAGCGACCCGGTCCTTTGGGACAGTCTACCCGAGCAGTACTTC
NA,TRBJ2-7,TRBV28,TRBD1,CASSSHDRGYYEQYF,TGTGCCAGCAGTTCGCACGACAGGGGTTACTACGAGCAGTACTTC
few,TRBJ2-1,TRBV7-8,TRBD2,CASSSKGGTSRNEQFF,TGTGCCAGCAGCTCCAAGGGGGGGACTAGCCGCAATGAGCAGTTCTTC
NA,TRBJ2-7,TRBV5-6,TRBD1,CASSLVGQAYEQYF,TGTGCCAGCAGCTTGGTGGGACAGGCCTACGAGCAGTACTTC
NA,TRBJ2-7,TRBV19,NA,CASSINAEPTYEQYF,TGTGCCAGTAGTATAAACGCAGAACCCACCTACGAGCAGTACTTC
NA,TRBJ1-1,TRBV28,TRBD1,CASSLGQGRMNTEAFF,TGTGCCAGCAGTTTAGGACAGGGGAGGATGAACACTGAAGCTTTCTTT
NA,TRBJ2-7,TRBV6-5,NA,CASSYDSSYEQYF,TGTGCCAGCAGTTACGACTCCTCCTACGAGCAGTACTTC
NA,TRBJ2-7,TRBV4-3,NA,CASSQVDAGTGPYEQYF,TGCGCCAGCAGCCAAGTGGACGCAGGGACTGGCCCCTACGAGCAGTACTTC
once,TRBJ1-5,TRBV28,NA,CAAKSQGKYSNQPQHF,TGTGCCGCCAAAAGCCAGGGGAAATATAGCAATCAGCCCCAGCATTTT
NA,TRBJ2-3,TRBV15,TRBD2,CATWTSGGDTQYF,TGTGCCACCTGGACTAGCGGGGGAGATACGCAGTATTTT
NA,TRBJ2-3,TRBV5-1,TRBD2,CASSPPTSGRADTQYF,TGCGCCAGCAGCCCTCCTACTAGCGGGAGGGCCGATACGCAGTATTTT
NA,TRBJ2-7,TRBV7-9,TRBD2,CASSGGTSGSYEQYF,TGTGCCAGCAGCGGGGGGACTAGCGGATCCTACGAGCAGTACTTC
NA,TRBJ2-7,TRBV19,NA,CASSLRDSYEQYF,TGTGCCAGTAGTCTCCGGGACTCCTACGAGCAGTACTTC
few,TRBJ1-1,TRBV28,TRBD1,CASSLWSWDRGKGNTEAFF,TGTGCCAGCAGTTTATGGTCTTGGGACAGGGGGAAAGGGAACACTGAAGCTTTCTTT
once,TRBJ2-2,TRBV7-2,NA,CASSLGVGGANTGELFF,TGTGCCAGCAGCTTAGGGGTAGGGGGGGCGAACACCGGGGAGCTGTTTTTT
NA,TRBJ2-7,TRBV6-1,NA,CASSDGKGKWTYEQYF,TGTGCCAGCAGTGACGGGAAGGGAAAGTGGACCTACGAGCAGTACTTC
NA,TRBJ2-2,TRBV10-3,NA,CAISESGGSNTGELFF,TGTGCCATCAGTGAGTCGGGGGGATCGAACACCGGGGAGCTGTTTTTT
NA,TRBJ2-7,TRBV20-1,NA,CSAGASYEQYF,TGCAGTGCTGGGGCCAGCTACGAGCAGTACTTC
NA,TRBJ2-6,TRBV7-9,TRBD1,CASSLARDSPSSGANVLTF,TGTGCCAGCAGCTTAGCCCGGGACAGCCCCTCCTCTGGGGCCAACGTCCTGACTTTC
NA,TRBJ2-5,TRBV30,NA,CAWNYGGRTQETQYF,TGTGCCTGGAACTATGGAGGTAGGACTCAAGAGACCCAGTACTTC
NA,TRBJ2-7,TRBV6-5,TRBD1,CASSYHLDRGRHEQYF,TGTGCCAGCAGTTACCACTTGGACAGGGGCCGCCACGAGCAGTACTTC
NA,TRBJ2-5,TRBV5-4,TRBD1,CASSLKGGEETQYF,TGTGCCAGCAGCTTGAAAGGGGGCGAAGAGACCCAGTACTTC
NA,TRBJ2-7,TRBV27,TRBD1,CASSRRGLPYEQYF,TGTGCCAGCAGTCGTAGGGGGCTCCCCTACGAGCAGTACTTC